A selection of T cell receptor beta chains follows, all from one sample in a study of shared clonotypes between healthy human individuals. The table came from immunoSEQ multiplex PCR; TCRdb's copy has only in-frame clones and leaves some out. The data hold roughly 450,000 clones, with 79% observed a single time. The specimen sequenced was PBMCs. Receptors originate from a woman in her thirties or forties in good health. Some clones in this sample may be carry-over from other donors' samples. Both conserved end residues are trimmed from each CDR3.

TRBV6-6,ASEGLSYEQY
TRBV5-1,ASSKTSGSSTDTQY
TRBV28,ASTRQGSGGYT
TRBV5-4,ASSLGREQTQY
TRBV11-2,ASSLSDWRALSTDTQY
TRBV7-8,ASSLKETSGRRGLFEQF
TRBV15,ATSRAGTMNTEAF
TRBV18,ASSPPSREAF
TRBV28,ASSFSLGRVGGYT
TRBV7-2,ASSSAILAGVETQY
TRBV7-9,ASSVGTAEPGELF
TRBV7-9,ASSLTGTDGYT
TRBV2,ASREGRYTGELF
TRBV2,ASSEGLAGGEQY
TRBV4-1,ASSRNGLAEETQY
TRBV10-3,AISDERTTDTQY
TRBV6-5,ASSYGRTTYEQY
TRBV30,AWRASRAKNIQY
TRBV28,ASSTTRGVVLY
TRBV2,ASRSGLAGVGEQF
TRBV28,ASSFRPGSNYGYT
TRBV6-1,ASGVGAGGLNEQF
TRBV18,ASSPPGLNTDTQY
TRBV7-9,ASSLFRDRGTEAF
TRBV9,ASSVAVGGTRGETQY
TRBV7-9,ASSGLLGGRVGDEQF
TRBV28,ASSQGASYEQY
TRBV6-6,ASSDRGPREQY
TRBV18,ASSPPDRGRNTIY
TRBV5-4,ASSTTSGTYNEQF
TRBV7-2,ASSLGTNNYGYT
TRBV7-7,ASSPLGTPMSEAF
TRBV4-3,ASSQDGAGQNNEQF
TRBV7-2,ASSGGAGGYGYT
TRBV7-8,ASSFGGVGTGELF
TRBV30,AWSEQGPLEQY
TRBV5-1,ASSLARTSTDTQY
TRBV18,ASSPGVQAYEQY
TRBV10-2,ASNRDRGGYT
TRBV6-6,ASNPGTSPADTQY
TRBV28,ASRGQGHYQPQH
TRBV19,ASSIGLAGQDTQY
TRBV6-1,ASSEVVGWGETQY
TRBV11-2,ASSLAGLAGAWNEQF
TRBV7-8,ASSLRAAGGNQPQH
TRBV28,ASSDRTGLKNEKLF
TRBV5-4,ASSFFSGSYEQY
TRBV7-3,ASSLDRGQSYEQY
TRBV7-2,ASSRAADSQETQY
TRBV2,ASRFNSVSNQPQH
TRBV11-2,ASSLYGRTTSYEQY
TRBV15,ATSRSRENQPQH
TRBV11-2,ASSPILAGRNEQF
TRBV7-2,ASSPRRDTEAF
TRBV5-1,ASSMTSATTDTQY